The text below deals with one TCR beta chain. Antigen: not known. The data were taken from a study of beta chain features in type 1 diabetes. Study overall: No patient-donor differences in age, gender, total cells or subset yield.

Expressed TCRB transcripts got sequenced, as all isolated RNA was reverse transcribed. Samples of naive, central memory and regulatory T cells yielded a mean of approximately 3.9 million reads. The assay was immunoSEQ multiplex PCR, and TCRdb's table has in-frame clones only and misses some. Seen here are hundreds of thousands of clones, about 14% observed once, and the top ten hold about 0.097%. Broader study findings: In type 1 diabetes patients, VDJ junctions had fewer insertions; deletions at these junctions were more frequent. The study found that naive, central memory and Treg TCRB repertoires appeared more similar in patients than in healthy donors.

CDR1 is SEHNR and CDR2 is FQNEAQ in the germline V gene (reference sequence). This CDR3 region has 15 residues. With V trimmed by 7 bases and J by 6 bases, 8 bases remained unmatched. The sequencing input was naive CD4+ T cells from blood. The clonotype was recovered from a young man in good health. This chain uses TRBV7-9 with TRBJ2-1; 11 bases line up with TRBD1. The CDR3 DNA reads as TGTGCCAGCAACCTTGCCGGGACAGGGGGCAATGAGCAGTTCTTC. It encodes CASNLAGTGGNEQFF.